One and the same sample provided the 13 T cell receptor beta chains below, sequenced in a study of blood T cell repertoires in COVID-19. Profiling relied on immunoSEQ multiplex PCR, and the TCRdb table lists in-frame clones only, not all of them. The sample lists 400,000 to 450,000 clones, around 89% occurring once. Specimen: peripheral blood. Receptors originate from a woman in her fifties or sixties with COVID-19, enrolled during active disease.

The J gene is TRBJ2-3, the V gene TRBV5-1; tentatively, D is TRBD1 (6 bases). V shed 0 bases and J shed 6 bases, with 14 bases lying between them. The CDR3 is made up of 15 amino acids. CDR1 is SGHRS, CDR2 YFSETQ, per germline. DNA of the CDR3: TGCGCCAGCAGCTTGGCCTGGGGGCTCTGGGATACGCAGTATTTT. It is translated as CASSLAWGLWDTQYF.

This clone was seen just once. The chain employs TRBV10-3 and TRBJ2-3, with D uncertain. The CDR3 spans 13 residues. The V end was cut by 8 bases, the J end by 1 base, with 10 bases between. Germline CDR1 and CDR2: ENHRY and SYGVKD. CDR3 coding DNA: TGTGCCATCTCAGAGGTCGGCACAGATACGCAGTATTTT. This codes for CAISEVGTDTQYF.

The gene calls are TRBV19 and TRBJ1-3; D is undetermined. The V and J ends lost 0 bases and 0 bases respectively, with 6 bases between them. The CDR3 sequence is 15 residues long. Germline lookup yields CDR1 LNHDA and CDR2 SQIVND (reference sequence). CDR3 sequence: CASSIERSSGNTIYF. The DNA of the CDR3 is TGTGCCAGTAGTATAGAGAGGAGCTCTGGAAACACCATATATTTT. Full variable domain (missing parts from reference TRBV19 and TRBJ1-3): DGGITQSPKYLFRKEGQNVTLSCEQNLNHDAMYWYRQDPGQGLRLIYYSQIVNDFQKGDIAEGYSVSREKKESFPLTVTSAQKNPTAFYLCASSIERSSGNTIYFGEGSWLTVV.

J is TRBJ1-5 and V is TRBV24-1; TRBD1 matches at 8 bases. The CDR3 spans 14 residues. Per the germline V gene, CDR1 is KGHDR and CDR2 is SFDVKD. V trimming: 7 bases; J trimming: 3 bases; junction bases outside the gene matches: 4. CDR3 DNA sequence: TGTGCCACCAGGAACAGGGGGATCAATCAGCCCCAGCATTTT. Translated, it gives CATRNRGINQPQHF.

Of note for this clone: Within the sample, other DNA sequences also encode this same CDR3. The rearrangement joins TRBV5-6 to TRBJ2-7; D call uncertain. V was pared by 4 bases and J by 2 bases, with 4 bases between. The CDR3 consists of 11 residues. Germline assignment: CDR1 SGHDT and CDR2 YYEEEE. The CDR3 sequence: CASSLAYEQYF. Written as DNA, the CDR3 is TGTGCCAGCAGCCTTGCCTACGAGCAGTACTTC.

CDR3 residues: CASSLPPTGGFRNTEAFF. The CDR3 DNA reads TGCGCCAGCAGCCTACCCCCGACAGGGGGGTTCAGGAACACTGAAGCTTTCTTT. The chain recombines TRBV5-1 with TRBJ1-1; TRBD1 aligns across 9 bases. Germline CDR1 is SGHRS and CDR2 is YFSETQ. The CDR3 sequence is 18 residues long. The V and J ends lost 4 bases and 1 base, in that order; junction bases with no gene match: 14.

This chain uses TRBV19 with TRBJ2-1; 15 bases align to TRBD2. This CDR3 is built from 16 residues. The germline V gene encodes CDR1 LNHDA and CDR2 SQIVND (reference sequence). With 3 bases clipped from V and 5 bases from J, the junction kept 2 bases outside the gene matches. The CDR3 DNA follows: TGTGCCAGTAGTATTAGGACTAGCGGGGGGGACAATGAGCAGTTCTTC. Protein product: CASSIRTSGGDNEQFF. Supplemented by reference TRBV19 and TRBJ2-1, the full variable domain reads DGGITQSPKYLFRKEGQNVTLSCEQNLNHDAMYWYRQDPGQGLRLIYYSQIVNDFQKGDIAEGYSVSREKKESFPLTVTSAQKNPTAFYLCASSIRTSGGDNEQFFGPGTRLTVL.

The CDR3 here is CASSLAARDRWDGYTF. In DNA, the CDR3 is TGCGCCAGCAGCTTGGCCGCTAGGGACAGGTGGGATGGCTACACCTTC. The chain has TRBV5-1 and TRBJ1-2; 8 bases agree with TRBD1. Germline trimming cut 0 bases from V and 6 bases from J; bases unmatched to any gene: 10. This CDR3 is built from 16 residues. Germline loops: CDR1 SGHRS, CDR2 YFSETQ.

This chain connects TRBV30 to TRBJ1-2; D is possibly TRBD1 (6 bases). V was pared by 4 bases and J by 8 bases, with 20 bases between. Germline V gene sequence: CDR1 GTSNPN, CDR2 SVGIG (reference sequence). The CDR3 loop spans 14 amino acids. For the CDR3, the DNA is TGTGCCTGGAACCGAGCGACGGGGGGCGGAGGCTACACCTTC. It translates to CAWNRATGGGGYTF.

Note on this clone: The same CDR3 also results from other DNA sequences found in this sample. The chain couples TRBV2 to TRBJ1-6; maybe TRBD1 (6 bases). Trimming took off 6 bases at V and 6 bases at J, with 6 bases between the two ends. From germline, CDR1 is SNHLY and CDR2 FYNNEI. This CDR3 has 12 amino acids. The CDR3 reads CASRDSNSPLHF. In DNA, the CDR3 is TGTGCCAGCAGGGACAGTAATTCACCCCTCCACTTT.

V usage is TRBV2 and J usage is TRBJ2-7, with a possible D match to TRBD1 (6 bases). Trimming removed 3 bases at V and 0 bases at J, with 15 bases between. Germline values: CDR1 SNHLY, CDR2 FYNNEI. The CDR3 covers 16 residues. The CDR3 sequence: CASSDPPTGSSYEQYF. CDR3 sequence (DNA): TGTGCCAGCAGTGACCCCCCGACAGGCAGCTCCTACGAGCAGTACTTC.

The V gene is TRBV18, the J gene TRBJ2-7, with TRBD1 matching over 7 bases. This CDR3 is 15 amino acids long. Germline values: CDR1 KGHSH, CDR2 LQKENI. Trimming took 3 bases from V and 2 from J; bases not matched to a gene: 7. The chain's CDR3 is CASSPLGTATYEQYF. CDR3 DNA: TGTGCCAGCTCACCCCTCGGGACAGCTACCTACGAGCAGTACTTC.

V gene TRBV7-2 combines with J gene TRBJ1-1, with D maybe TRBD1 (5 bases). Germline CDR1 is SGHTA and CDR2 is FQGNSA. The V and J ends lost 0 bases and 0 bases respectively, with 8 bases between them. The CDR3 covers 15 residues. CDR3 nucleotide sequence: TGTGCCAGCAGCTTAGCTGACAGACTGAACACTGAAGCTTTCTTT. Protein sequence: CASSLADRLNTEAFF.